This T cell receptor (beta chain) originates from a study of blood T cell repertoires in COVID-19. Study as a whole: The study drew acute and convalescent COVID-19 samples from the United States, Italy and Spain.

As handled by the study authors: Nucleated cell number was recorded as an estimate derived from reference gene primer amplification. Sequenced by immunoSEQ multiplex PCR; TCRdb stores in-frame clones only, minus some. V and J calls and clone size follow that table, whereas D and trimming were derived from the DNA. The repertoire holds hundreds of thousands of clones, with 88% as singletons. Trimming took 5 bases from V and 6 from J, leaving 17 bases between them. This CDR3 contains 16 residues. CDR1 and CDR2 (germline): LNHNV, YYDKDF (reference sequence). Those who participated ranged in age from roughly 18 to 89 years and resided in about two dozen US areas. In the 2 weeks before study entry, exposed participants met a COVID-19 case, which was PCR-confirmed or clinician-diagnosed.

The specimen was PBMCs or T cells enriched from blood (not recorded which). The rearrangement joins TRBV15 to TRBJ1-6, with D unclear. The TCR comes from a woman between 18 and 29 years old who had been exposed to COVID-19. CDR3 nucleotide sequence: TGTGCCACCAGCCGCGGCGGCCTTACCGTTAATTCACCCCTCCACTTT. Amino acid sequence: CATSRGGLTVNSPLHF.